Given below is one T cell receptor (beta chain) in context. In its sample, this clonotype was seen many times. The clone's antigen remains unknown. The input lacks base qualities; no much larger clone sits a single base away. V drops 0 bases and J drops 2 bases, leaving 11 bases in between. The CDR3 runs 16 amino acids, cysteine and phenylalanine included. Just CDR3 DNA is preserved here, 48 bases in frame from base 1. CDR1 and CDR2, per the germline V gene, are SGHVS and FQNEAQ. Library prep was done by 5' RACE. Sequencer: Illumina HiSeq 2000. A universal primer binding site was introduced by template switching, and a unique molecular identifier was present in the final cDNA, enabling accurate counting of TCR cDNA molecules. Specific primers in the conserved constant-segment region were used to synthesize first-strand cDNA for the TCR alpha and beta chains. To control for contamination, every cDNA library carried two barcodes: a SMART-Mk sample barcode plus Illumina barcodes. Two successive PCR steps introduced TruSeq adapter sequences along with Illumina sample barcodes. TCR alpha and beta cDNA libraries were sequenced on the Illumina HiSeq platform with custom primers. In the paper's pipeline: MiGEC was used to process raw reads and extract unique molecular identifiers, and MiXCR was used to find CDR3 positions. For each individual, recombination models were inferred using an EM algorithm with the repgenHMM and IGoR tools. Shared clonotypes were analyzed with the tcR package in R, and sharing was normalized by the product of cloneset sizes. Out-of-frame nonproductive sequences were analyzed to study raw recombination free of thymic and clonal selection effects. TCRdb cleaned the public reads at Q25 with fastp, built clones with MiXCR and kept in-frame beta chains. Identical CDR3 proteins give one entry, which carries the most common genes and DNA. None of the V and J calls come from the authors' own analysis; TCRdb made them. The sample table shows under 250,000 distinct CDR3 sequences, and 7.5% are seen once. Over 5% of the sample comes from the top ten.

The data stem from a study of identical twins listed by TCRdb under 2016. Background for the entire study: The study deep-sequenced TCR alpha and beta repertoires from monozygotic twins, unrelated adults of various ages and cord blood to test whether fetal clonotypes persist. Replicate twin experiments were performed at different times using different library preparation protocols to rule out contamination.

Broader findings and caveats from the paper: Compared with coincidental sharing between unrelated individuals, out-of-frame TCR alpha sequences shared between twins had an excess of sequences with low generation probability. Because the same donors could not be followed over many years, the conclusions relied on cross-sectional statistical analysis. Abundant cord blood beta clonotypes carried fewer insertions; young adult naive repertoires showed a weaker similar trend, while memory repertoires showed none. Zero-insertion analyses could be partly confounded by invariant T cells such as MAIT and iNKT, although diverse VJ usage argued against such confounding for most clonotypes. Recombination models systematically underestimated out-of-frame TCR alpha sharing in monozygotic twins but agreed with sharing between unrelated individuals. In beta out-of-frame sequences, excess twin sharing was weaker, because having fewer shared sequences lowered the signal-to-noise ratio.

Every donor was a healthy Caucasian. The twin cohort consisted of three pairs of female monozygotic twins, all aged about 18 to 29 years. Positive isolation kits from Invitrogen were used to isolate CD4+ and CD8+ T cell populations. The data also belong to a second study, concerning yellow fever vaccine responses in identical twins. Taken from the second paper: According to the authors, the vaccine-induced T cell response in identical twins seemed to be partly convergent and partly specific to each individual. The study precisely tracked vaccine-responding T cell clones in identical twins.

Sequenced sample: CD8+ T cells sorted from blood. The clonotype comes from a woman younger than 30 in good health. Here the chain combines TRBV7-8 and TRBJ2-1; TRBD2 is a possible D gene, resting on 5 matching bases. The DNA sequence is TGTGCCAGCAGCTTAGCGCGGGTTGGAACCTACAATGAGCAGTTCTTC. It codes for CASSLARVGTYNEQFF.